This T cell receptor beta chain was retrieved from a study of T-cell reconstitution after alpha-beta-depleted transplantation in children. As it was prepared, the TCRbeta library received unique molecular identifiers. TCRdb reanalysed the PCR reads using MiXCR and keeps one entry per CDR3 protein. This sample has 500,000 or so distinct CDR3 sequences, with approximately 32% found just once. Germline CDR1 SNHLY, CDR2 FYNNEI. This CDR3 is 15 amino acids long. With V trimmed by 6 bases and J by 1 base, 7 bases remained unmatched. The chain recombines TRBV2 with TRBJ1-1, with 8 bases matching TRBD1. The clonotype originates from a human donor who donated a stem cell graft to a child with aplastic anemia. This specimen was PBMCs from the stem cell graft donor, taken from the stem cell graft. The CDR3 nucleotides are TGTGCCAGCAGCCACCCCGGGACAGGGAACACTGAAGCTTTCTTT. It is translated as CASSHPGTGNTEAFF.